Listed below are T cell receptor beta chains from one sample, sequenced in a study of blood T cell repertoires in COVID-19. The method was immunoSEQ multiplex PCR; TCRdb's version includes in-frame clones alone and lacks a portion of them. This table holds about 270,000 clones, around 90% found once. Sequenced input: PBMCs or T cells enriched from blood (not recorded which). The receptor source for this set is a man aged 35 to 55 who had been exposed to COVID-19. Each CDR3 is given with its conserved first and last residue. A D gene is named only where the DNA matches it firmly. Expanded clones get a size class; other rows say once, few or many, or leave the size out.

J gene: TRBJ1-1
clone size: NA
D gene: NA
V gene: TRBV7-2
CDR3 DNA: TGTGCCAGCAGCCTTCCGGGAGGGAACACTGAAGCTTTCTTT
CDR3 protein: CASSLPGGNTEAFF

J gene: TRBJ1-3
clone size: NA
D gene: TRBD1
V gene: TRBV2
CDR3 DNA: TGTGCCAGCAGGGGGACAGGCTCTCGGTCTGGAAACACCATATATTTT
CDR3 protein: CASRGTGSRSGNTIYF

J gene: TRBJ1-6
clone size: NA
D gene: NA
V gene: TRBV10-3
CDR3 DNA: TGTGCCATCGCGTCGGACAGTAATTCACCCCTCCACTTT
CDR3 protein: CAIASDSNSPLHF

J gene: TRBJ2-5
clone size: NA
D gene: TRBD1
V gene: TRBV24-1
CDR3 DNA: TGTGCCACCAGTGAACCGGGACAGCATTTGGAGACCCAGTACTTC
CDR3 protein: CATSEPGQHLETQYF

J gene: TRBJ1-3
clone size: NA
D gene: NA
V gene: TRBV11-2
CDR3 DNA: TGTGCCAGCAGCTTAGATTTGAGGTACACCATATATTTT
CDR3 protein: CASSLDLRYTIYF

J gene: TRBJ1-2
clone size: once
D gene: NA
V gene: TRBV15
CDR3 DNA: TGTGCCACCAGCAGACTGTCGGGGAACTATGGCTACACCTTC
CDR3 protein: CATSRLSGNYGYTF

J gene: TRBJ2-7
clone size: few
D gene: NA
V gene: TRBV2
CDR3 DNA: TGTGCCAGCATAAGCGCGACCTACGAGCAGTACTTC
CDR3 protein: CASISATYEQYF

J gene: TRBJ2-2
clone size: NA
D gene: TRBD2
V gene: TRBV29-1
CDR3 DNA: TGCAGCGTTGTGGGGGTTATAGCGGGAGACGAGGGACTAGCGGGGTCGAACACCGGGGAGCTGTTTTTT
CDR3 protein: CSVVGVIAGDEGLAGSNTGELFF

J gene: TRBJ2-7
clone size: NA
D gene: TRBD1
V gene: TRBV27
CDR3 DNA: TGTGCCAGCAGTCCACTCCTGACAGGGGTAACCAGCTCCTACGAGCAGTACTTC
CDR3 protein: CASSPLLTGVTSSYEQYF

J gene: TRBJ2-1
clone size: NA
D gene: TRBD2
V gene: TRBV9
CDR3 DNA: TGTGCCAGCAGCGGGGCCCGACTAGCGGGAGTCCACAATGAGCAGTTCTTC
CDR3 protein: CASSGARLAGVHNEQFF

J gene: TRBJ1-1
clone size: NA
D gene: NA
V gene: TRBV7-9
CDR3 DNA: TGTGCCAGCAGCTTAAGTATCAGCCCCCTCACAGGTGAAGCTTTCTTT
CDR3 protein: CASSLSISPLTGEAFF

J gene: TRBJ1-2
clone size: NA
D gene: NA
V gene: TRBV6-5
CDR3 DNA: TGTGCCAGCACTGGGGCAGGGGCTGGCTACACCTTC
CDR3 protein: CASTGAGAGYTF

J gene: TRBJ2-5
clone size: NA
D gene: NA
V gene: TRBV5-6
CDR3 DNA: TGTGCCAGCGGGACTCTGCAAGAGACCCAGTACTTC
CDR3 protein: CASGTLQETQYF

J gene: TRBJ2-3
clone size: NA
D gene: TRBD2
V gene: TRBV29-1
CDR3 DNA: TGCAGCCTCAAGGATGGGGGGAGGGCAGATACGCAGTATTTT
CDR3 protein: CSLKDGGRADTQYF

J gene: TRBJ2-2
clone size: few
D gene: NA
V gene: TRBV11-2
CDR3 DNA: TGTGCCAGCAGCTTACGGGGGGCCCTGAACACCGGGGAGCTGTTTTTT
CDR3 protein: CASSLRGALNTGELFF

J gene: TRBJ1-1
clone size: NA
D gene: TRBD1
V gene: TRBV10-2
CDR3 DNA: TGCGCCAGCAGTGAGAGGACAGGGCTGAACACTGAAGCTTTCTTT
CDR3 protein: CASSERTGLNTEAFF

J gene: TRBJ1-2
clone size: NA
D gene: TRBD1
V gene: TRBV6-4
CDR3 DNA: TGTGCCAGCAATCCTGAGAATACAGGGGGCTATGGCTACACCTTC
CDR3 protein: CASNPENTGGYGYTF

J gene: TRBJ2-1
clone size: NA
D gene: NA
V gene: TRBV5-1
CDR3 DNA: TGCGCCAGCAGCTTGGTGTTGGGCAGTAGCAATGAGCAGTTCTTC
CDR3 protein: CASSLVLGSSNEQFF

J gene: TRBJ2-2
clone size: NA
D gene: TRBD1
V gene: TRBV7-2
CDR3 DNA: TGTGCCAGCAGCTTGTCTTCAGGGGGAACCGGGGAGCTGTTTTTT
CDR3 protein: CASSLSSGGTGELFF

J gene: TRBJ1-5
clone size: NA
D gene: TRBD1
V gene: TRBV7-2
CDR3 DNA: TGTGCCAGCAGCAGGACAGGGAATAGCAATCAGCCCCAGCATTTT
CDR3 protein: CASSRTGNSNQPQHF

J gene: TRBJ2-1
clone size: once
D gene: TRBD2
V gene: TRBV7-6
CDR3 DNA: TGTGCCAGCAGCTTAGCGGGAGGGCCCGATGAGCAGTTCTTC
CDR3 protein: CASSLAGGPDEQFF

J gene: TRBJ2-7
clone size: NA
D gene: TRBD2
V gene: TRBV27
CDR3 DNA: TGTGCCAGCAGTCCAGGGACTAGCGGGTACGAGCAGTACTTC
CDR3 protein: CASSPGTSGYEQYF

J gene: TRBJ1-3
clone size: NA
D gene: TRBD1
V gene: TRBV27
CDR3 DNA: TGTGCCAGCAGTCCCATTGGACAGGGAGAGGACACCATATATTTT
CDR3 protein: CASSPIGQGEDTIYF